This T cell receptor beta chain stems from a study of shared clonotypes between healthy human individuals. General observations from the study: What naive subsets generally showed was a larger estimated richness than memory subsets showed.

A word on this clone: Its antigen is unidentified.

The data were produced by immunoSEQ multiplex PCR, yet TCRdb's version contains in-frame clones alone and is incomplete. The sample has 2 million to 2.5 million clones, approximately 93% seen once; the top ten hold 0.36%. The CD4+ fraction was divided into a CD45RA+ naive subset and a CD45RA-negative memory subset. V was trimmed by 4 bases and J by 5 bases, leaving 14 bases between them. The length of the CDR3 is 14 residues. Germline values: CDR1 MNHEY, CDR2 SVGAGI. The receptor was isolated from a man between 18 and 29 years old in good health. Some clones in this sample may be carry-over from other donors' samples. The sequencing input was naive CD4+ T cells from PBMCs. Subset meaning: CD45RA+ positively selected. This chain links TRBV6-5 with TRBJ2-5, with D possibly being TRBD1 or TRBD2 (5 bases each). The CDR3 here is CASSSPGLVETQYF. The CDR3 DNA reads as TGTGCCAGCAGTTCACCGGGGCTAGTGGAGACCCAGTACTTC.